These 17 T cell receptor beta chains came from one sample sequenced in a study of T cell changes during pregnancy in multiple sclerosis. Method: immunoSEQ multiplex PCR; TCRdb's copy keeps in-frame clones and lacks some. The data show about 27,000 clones, roughly 86% seen once. The sample consisted of CD8+ T cells from peripheral blood mononuclear cells, taken in the first trimester of pregnancy. The receptor source for this set is a female donor in good health, enrolled as a control in a pregnancy study.

The chain recombines TRBV25-1 with TRBJ1-1; no firm D call. V was pared by 4 bases and J by 7 bases, with 7 bases between. Germline-derived CDR1 and CDR2 are MGHDK and SYGVNS. There are 11 residues in the CDR3. In DNA form, the CDR3 reads TGTGCCAGCAGTGTCGGGAATGAAGCTTTCTTT. Its protein product is CASSVGNEAFF.

The chain uses TRBV7-3 and TRBJ2-1, with 10 bases aligning to TRBD1. Germline V gives CDR1 SGHTA, CDR2 FQGTGA. This CDR3 has 15 amino acids. J gave up 8 bases and V 4 bases, and 8 bases lay outside the gene matches. This chain's CDR3 is CASSSGQGFLDEQFF. The CDR3 DNA follows: TGTGCCAGCAGCTCGGGACAGGGGTTTCTAGATGAGCAGTTCTTC.

This clone was observed a few times. The chain joins TRBV6-5 to TRBJ1-2; 10 positions agree with TRBD1. Trimming removed 6 bases from V and 3 bases from J; junction bases left unmatched: 1. Germline-derived CDR1 and CDR2 are MNHEY and SVGAGI. This CDR3 region has 13 residues. This chain's CDR3 is CASRDRGDYGYTF. The CDR3 DNA follows: TGTGCCAGCAGGGACAGGGGGGACTATGGCTACACCTTC.

The rearrangement joins TRBV7-9 to TRBJ2-3; 10 bases are a match to TRBD2. CDR1 and CDR2 (germline): SEHNR, FQNEAQ (reference sequence). This CDR3 has 16 amino acids. After removal of 4 bases from V and 4 bases from J, the junction contained 8 bases not matched to a gene. The CDR3 reads CASSSSSGRVADTQYF. DNA for the CDR3: TGTGCCAGCAGCTCATCTAGCGGGAGAGTAGCAGATACGCAGTATTTT.

The chain couples TRBV28 to TRBJ2-7; the match to TRBD2 covers 7 bases. The germline CDR1 and CDR2 sequences are MDHEN and SYDVKM. The CDR3 has 14 residues. CDR3 sequence: CGASSTSYTYEQYF. CDR3 DNA: TGTGGAGCCTCATCGACTAGCTACACCTACGAGCAGTACTTC.

The chain carries TRBV11-2 and TRBJ1-2, with D possibly matching TRBD1 (5 bases). This CDR3 contains 13 residues. The germline V gene has CDR1 SGHAT and CDR2 FQNNGV. V lost 5 bases, J lost 5 bases, and 12 bases lay in between. DNA of the CDR3: TGTGCCAGCAGCGCGGGGGGGGATTATGGCTACACCTTC. It is translated as CASSAGGDYGYTF. Full variable domain (remainder filled in from reference TRBV11-2 and TRBJ1-2): EAGVAQSPRYKIIEKRQSVAFWCNPISGHATLYWYQQILGQGPKLLIQFQNNGVVDDSQLPKDRFSAERLKGVDSTLKIQPAKLEDSAVYLCASSAGGDYGYTFGSGTRLTVV.

The V and J genes are TRBV9 and TRBJ2-7, with 8 bases fitting TRBD1. CDR3 length equals 13 residues. The J segment lost 6 bases and the V segment lost 7 bases, leaving 9 bases of the junction unmatched. Germline V gives CDR1 SGDLS, CDR2 YYNGEE. The CDR3 bases are TGTGCCAGCCAGGACAGGGTTGGCGGCGAGCAGTACTTC. Translation gives CASQDRVGGEQYF.

This clone was observed a single time. The chain combines TRBV5-5 with TRBJ1-2, with D perhaps TRBD1 (6 bases). The ends were cut back, 4 bases at V and 5 bases at J, with 18 bases in the middle. The CDR3 loop spans 15 amino acids. Germline values: CDR1 SGHKS, CDR2 YYEKEE (reference sequence). The CDR3 loop reads CASSLGPSTGYGYTF. DNA for the CDR3: TGTGCCAGCAGCCTTGGCCCTTCGACAGGTTATGGCTACACCTTC.

The chain combines TRBV7-8 with TRBJ2-3, with D uncertain. V lost 2 bases, J lost 3 bases, and 6 bases lay in between. The CDR3 runs to 13 residues. The germline V gene has CDR1 SGHVS and CDR2 FQNEAQ. CDR3 sequence reads: CASSLYLTDTQYF. In nucleotides, the CDR3 is TGTGCCAGCAGCTTATACTTGACAGATACGCAGTATTTT.

The chain has TRBV2 and TRBJ1-3; TRBD1 matches at 8 bases. Germline V lookup: CDR1 SNHLY, CDR2 FYNNEI. J gave up 0 bases and V 2 bases, and 0 bases lay outside the gene matches. The CDR3 spans 15 residues. The CDR3 nucleotides are TGTGCCAGCAGTGAAACAGGGGGCTCTGGAAACACCATATATTTT. It is translated as CASSETGGSGNTIYF.

The genes are TRBV10-3 and TRBJ2-3; D possibly corresponds to TRBD2 (6 bases). Germline assignment: CDR1 ENHRY and CDR2 SYGVKD. V was pared by 2 bases and J by 3 bases, with 15 bases between. The CDR3 extends over 16 amino acids. CDR3 nucleotides: TGTGCCATCAGTGAGGCCCCCGGCGGGGTTACAGATACGCAGTATTTT. Encoded protein: CAISEAPGGVTDTQYF.

The chain joins TRBV5-4 to TRBJ2-6; TRBD1 matches 7 bases. V dropped 4 bases and J dropped 3; count of bases not matched to a gene: 4. Per the germline V gene, CDR1 is SGHNT and CDR2 is YYREEE (reference sequence). The length of the CDR3 is 15 residues. The CDR3, as DNA: TGTGCCAGCAGCGCTACAGGGGTTGGGGCCAACGTCCTGACTTTC. Protein sequence: CASSATGVGANVLTF.

V is TRBV19 and J is TRBJ1-5; possible D gene TRBD1, 5 bases. Per the germline V gene, CDR1 is LNHDA and CDR2 is SQIVND (reference sequence). With 7 bases removed from V and 4 bases from J, the gap between germline ends came to 14 bases. The CDR3 totals 14 residues. CDR3 residues: CASNPDNLNQPQHF. The CDR3 DNA reads as TGTGCCAGTAACCCGGACAACCTTAATCAGCCCCAGCATTTT. The full variable domain, with the rest looked up from reference TRBV19 and TRBJ1-5, is DGGITQSPKYLFRKEGQNVTLSCEQNLNHDAMYWYRQDPGQGLRLIYYSQIVNDFQKGDIAEGYSVSREKKESFPLTVTSAQKNPTAFYLCASNPDNLNQPQHFGDGTRLSIL.

The V and J genes are TRBV27 and TRBJ1-1, with D maybe TRBD1 (5 bases). V lost 0 bases, J lost 3 bases, and 20 bases lay in between. The V gene's germline CDR1 is MNHEY and CDR2 SMNVEV (reference sequence). CDR3 length equals 18 residues. Here the CDR3 reads CASSLSGGSQGRDTEAFF. The CDR3 DNA reads TGTGCCAGCAGTTTATCGGGGGGGTCCCAGGGAAGGGACACTGAAGCTTTCTTT.

The chain uses TRBV29-1 and TRBJ1-1; TRBD1 agrees at 8 bases. Germline V gene lookup returns CDR1 SQVTM and CDR2 ANQGSEA. CDR3 length: 13 amino acids. After removal of 5 bases from V and 5 bases from J, the junction contained 7 bases not matched to a gene. CDR3 amino acids: CSVQTGEATEAFF. The CDR3 coding sequence is TGCAGCGTTCAGACAGGGGAAGCGACTGAAGCTTTCTTT.

This clone was picked up a small number of times. The V gene is TRBV7-9, the J gene TRBJ2-7; D may be TRBD2 (5 bases). CDR1 and CDR2 (germline): SEHNR, FQNEAQ (reference sequence). The V end lost 5 bases, the J end lost 4 bases, and 9 bases lay between the germline ends. The CDR3 extends over 12 amino acids. For the CDR3, the DNA is TGTGCCAGCAGCACCGGGGTTTACGAGCAGTACTTC. This encodes CASSTGVYEQYF.

The chain has TRBV7-8 and TRBJ1-1, with TRBD1 as a possible D gene (5 bases). Deletions cut 3 bases from V and 0 bases from J, with 11 bases between. This CDR3 has 15 residues. Looked up from germline, CDR1 is SGHVS and CDR2 is FQNEAQ. For the CDR3, the DNA is TGTGCCAGCAGCTTCTTGGGGGGGATGAACACTGAAGCTTTCTTT. It yields the protein CASSFLGGMNTEAFF.